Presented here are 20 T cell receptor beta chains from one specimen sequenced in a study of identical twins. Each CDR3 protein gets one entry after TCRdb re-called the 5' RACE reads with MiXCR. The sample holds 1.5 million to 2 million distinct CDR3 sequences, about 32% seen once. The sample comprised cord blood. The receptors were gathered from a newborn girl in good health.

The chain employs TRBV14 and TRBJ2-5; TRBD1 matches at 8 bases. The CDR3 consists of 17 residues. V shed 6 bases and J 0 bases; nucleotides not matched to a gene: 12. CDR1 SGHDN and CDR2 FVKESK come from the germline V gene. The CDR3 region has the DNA TGTGCCAGCAGTCGCTACGGGACAGGATCGTACCAAGAGACCCAGTACTTC. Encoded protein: CASSRYGTGSYQETQYF.

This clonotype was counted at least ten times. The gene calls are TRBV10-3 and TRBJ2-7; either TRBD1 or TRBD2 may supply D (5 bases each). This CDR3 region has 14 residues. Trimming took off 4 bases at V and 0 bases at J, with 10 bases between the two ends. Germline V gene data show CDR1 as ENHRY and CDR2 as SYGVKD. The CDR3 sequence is CAISGGISSYEQYF. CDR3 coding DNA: TGTGCCATCAGTGGGGGGATTAGCTCCTACGAGCAGTACTTC.

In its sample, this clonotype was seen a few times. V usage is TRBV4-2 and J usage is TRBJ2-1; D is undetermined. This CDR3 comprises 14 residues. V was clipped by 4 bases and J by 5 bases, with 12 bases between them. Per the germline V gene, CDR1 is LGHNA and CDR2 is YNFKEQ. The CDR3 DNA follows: TGTGCCAGCAGCCCGCAGTTAGGGCACAATGAGCAGTTCTTC. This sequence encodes CASSPQLGHNEQFF.

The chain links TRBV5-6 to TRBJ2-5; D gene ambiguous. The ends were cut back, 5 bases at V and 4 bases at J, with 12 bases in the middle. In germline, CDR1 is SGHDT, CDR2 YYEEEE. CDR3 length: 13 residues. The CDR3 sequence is CASRLPSTETQYF. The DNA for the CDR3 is TGTGCCAGCAGGCTCCCCAGTACAGAGACCCAGTACTTC.

CDR3 bases: TGCAGTGCTAGAGCGCACAGGGGGCCCTTTCGGGGCTACACCTTC. Translated: CSARAHRGPFRGYTF. The chain is built from TRBV20-1 and TRBJ1-2; TRBD1 matches at 9 bases. This CDR3 is built from 15 residues. Germline-derived CDR1 and CDR2 are DFQATT and SNEGSKA (reference sequence). V lost 1 base, J lost 8 bases, and 11 bases stayed unmatched.

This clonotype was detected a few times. CDR3: CASRGTAASYEQYF. CDR3 DNA sequence: TGTGCCAGCAGAGGGACGGCTGCCAGCTACGAGCAGTACTTC. This sequence joins TRBV12-3 or TRBV12-4 and TRBJ2-7; either TRBD1 or TRBD2 may fit D (5 bases each). V dropped 6 bases and J dropped 3 bases, with 15 bases sitting between them. This CDR3 is built from 14 residues.

Here the CDR3 reads CASRSREDLYNEQFF. CDR3 DNA sequence: TGTGCCAGCAGAAGCCGGGAGGACCTATACAATGAGCAGTTCTTC. The V and J genes are TRBV6-2 or TRBV6-3 and TRBJ2-1; TRBD2 agrees at 7 bases. The ends lost 6 bases at V and 4 bases at J; junction bases unmatched: 9. Germline CDR1 and CDR2: MNHEY and SVGEGT. The length of the CDR3 is 15 residues.

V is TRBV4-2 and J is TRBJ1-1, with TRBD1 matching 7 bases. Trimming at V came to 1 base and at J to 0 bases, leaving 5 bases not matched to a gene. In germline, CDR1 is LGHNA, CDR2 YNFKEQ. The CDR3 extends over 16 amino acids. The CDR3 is CASSQGGGLMNTEAFF. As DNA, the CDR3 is TGTGCCAGCAGCCAAGGAGGGGGCTTGATGAACACTGAAGCTTTCTTT.

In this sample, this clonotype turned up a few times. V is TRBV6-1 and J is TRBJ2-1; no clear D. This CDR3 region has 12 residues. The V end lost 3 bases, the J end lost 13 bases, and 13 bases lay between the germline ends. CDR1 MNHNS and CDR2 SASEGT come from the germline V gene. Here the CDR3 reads CASSEARSVQFF. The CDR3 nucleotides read TGTGCCAGCAGTGAGGCGAGGAGCGTCCAGTTCTTC.

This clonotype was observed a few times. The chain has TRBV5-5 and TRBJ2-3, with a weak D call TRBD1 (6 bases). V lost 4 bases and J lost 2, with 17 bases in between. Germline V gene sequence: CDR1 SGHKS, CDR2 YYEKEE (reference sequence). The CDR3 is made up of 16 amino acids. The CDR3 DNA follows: TGTGCCAGCAGCGGCACCGGGACAACCCACACAGATACGCAGTATTTT. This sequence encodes CASSGTGTTHTDTQYF.

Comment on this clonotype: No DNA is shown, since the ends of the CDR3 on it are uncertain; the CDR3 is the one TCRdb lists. CDR3 region: CSARDSGSSYEQYFGPGGELFF. The chain recombines TRBV20-1 with TRBJ2-2; the D segment call TRBD2 is taken from the table without a DNA check. The CDR3 totals 22 residues, both ends included. Per the germline V gene, CDR1 is DFQATT and CDR2 is SNEGSKA (reference sequence).

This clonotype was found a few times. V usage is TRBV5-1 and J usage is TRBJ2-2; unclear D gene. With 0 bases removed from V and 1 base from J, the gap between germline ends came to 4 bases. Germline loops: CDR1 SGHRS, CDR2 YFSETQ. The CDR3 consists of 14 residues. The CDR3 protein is CASSLVENTGELFF. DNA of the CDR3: TGCGCCAGCAGCTTGGTGGAGAACACCGGGGAGCTGTTTTTT.

Written as DNA, the CDR3 is TGTGCCAGCAGTTTTGGACGAGCGGGCTCCTACGAGCAGTACTTC. This sequence encodes CASSFGRAGSYEQYF. The rearrangement joins TRBV12-3 or TRBV12-4 to TRBJ2-7, with D possibly matching TRBD2 (6 bases). The V and J ends lost 3 bases and 0 bases respectively, with 12 bases between them. The CDR3 consists of 15 residues.

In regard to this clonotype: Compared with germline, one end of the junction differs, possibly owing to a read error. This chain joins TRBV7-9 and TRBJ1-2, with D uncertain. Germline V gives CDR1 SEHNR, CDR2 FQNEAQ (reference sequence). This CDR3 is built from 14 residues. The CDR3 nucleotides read TGTGCCAGCAGCTTAGGAAGGGAAAACTATGGCTGCACCTTC. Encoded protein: CASSLGRENYGCTF.

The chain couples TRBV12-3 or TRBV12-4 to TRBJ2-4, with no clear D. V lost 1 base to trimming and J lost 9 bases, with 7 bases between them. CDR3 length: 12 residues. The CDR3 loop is CASSLVESIQYF. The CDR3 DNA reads TGTGCCAGCAGTTTAGTCGAAAGCATTCAGTACTTC.

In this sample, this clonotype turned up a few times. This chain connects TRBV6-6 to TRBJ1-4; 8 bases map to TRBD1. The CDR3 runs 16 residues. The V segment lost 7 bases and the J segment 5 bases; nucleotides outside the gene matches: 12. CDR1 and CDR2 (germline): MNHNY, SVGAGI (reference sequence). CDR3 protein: CASKGQGAILNEKLFF. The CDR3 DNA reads TGTGCCAGCAAGGGGCAGGGGGCCATCCTAAATGAAAAACTGTTTTTT.

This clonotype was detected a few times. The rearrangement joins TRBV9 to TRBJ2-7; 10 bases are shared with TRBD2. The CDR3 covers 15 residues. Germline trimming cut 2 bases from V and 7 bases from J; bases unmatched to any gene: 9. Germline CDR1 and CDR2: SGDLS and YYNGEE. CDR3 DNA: TGTGCCAGCAGCGTTGGACTAGCGGAGTACAATGAGCAGTACTTC. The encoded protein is CASSVGLAEYNEQYF. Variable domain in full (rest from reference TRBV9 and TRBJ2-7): DSGVTQTPKHLITATGQRVTLRCSPRSGDLSVYWYQQSLDQGLQFLIQYYNGEERAKGNILERFSAQQFPDLHSELNLSSLELGDSALYFCASSVGLAEYNEQYFGPGTRLTVT.

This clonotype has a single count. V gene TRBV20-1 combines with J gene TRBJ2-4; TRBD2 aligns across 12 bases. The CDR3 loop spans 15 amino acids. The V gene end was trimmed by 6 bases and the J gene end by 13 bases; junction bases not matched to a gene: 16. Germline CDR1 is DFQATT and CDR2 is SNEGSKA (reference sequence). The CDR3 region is CSAHALAGGGNEQYF. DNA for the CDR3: TGCAGTGCCCACGCACTAGCGGGAGGAGGAAATGAGCAGTACTTC.

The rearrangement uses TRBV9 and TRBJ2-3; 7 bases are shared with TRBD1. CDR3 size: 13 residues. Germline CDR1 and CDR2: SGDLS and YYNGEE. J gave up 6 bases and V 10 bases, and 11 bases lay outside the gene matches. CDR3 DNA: TGTGCCTCAGGGGACGGGACAGAGGATACGCAGTATTTT. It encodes CASGDGTEDTQYF.

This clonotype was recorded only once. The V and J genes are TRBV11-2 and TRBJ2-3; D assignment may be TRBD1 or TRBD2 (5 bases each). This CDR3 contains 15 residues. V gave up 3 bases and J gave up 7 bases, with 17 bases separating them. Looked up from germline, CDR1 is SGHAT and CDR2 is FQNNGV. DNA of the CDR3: TGTGCCAGCAGCTTTCTGCGCAGGGACCCTAATACGCAGTATTTT. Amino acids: CASSFLRRDPNTQYF. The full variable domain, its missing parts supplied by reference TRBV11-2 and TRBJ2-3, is EAGVAQSPRYKIIEKRQSVAFWCNPISGHATLYWYQQILGQGPKLLIQFQNNGVVDDSQLPKDRFSAERLKGVDSTLKIQPAKLEDSAVYLCASSFLRRDPNTQYFGPGTRLTVL.